A selection of T cell receptor beta chains follows, all from one sample in a study of blood T cell repertoires in COVID-19. Profiled with immunoSEQ multiplex PCR; TCRdb holds only in-frame clones, not every one. The profile shows a few hundred thousand clones, around 89% of them singletons. The specimen sequenced was peripheral blood. These receptors all stem from a man younger than 30 who had recovered from COVID-19. CDR3s include the opening cysteine and the closing phenylalanine or tryptophan. The order of the fields is V gene, D gene, clone size, J gene, CDR3 protein, CDR3 DNA. A D gene is named only where the DNA matches it firmly. Size is omitted from some rows. Given values are once, few, many or a class for expanded clones.

>TRBV6-5|-|-|TRBJ1-2
CASSSDRKRYGYTF
TGTGCCAGCAGTTCCGACAGGAAAAGATATGGCTACACCTTC
>TRBV9|TRBD1|-|TRBJ1-1
CASSVSGTENTEAFF
TGTGCCAGCAGCGTATCGGGGACAGAGAACACTGAAGCTTTCTTT
>TRBV10-3|-|-|TRBJ2-1
CAIGDSAYNEQFF
TGTGCCATCGGGGACTCTGCCTACAATGAGCAGTTCTTC
>TRBV12-3/TRBV12-4|-|-|TRBJ1-1
CASSFGRHTEAFF
TGTGCCAGCAGTTTCGGCAGGCACACTGAAGCTTTCTTT
>TRBV18|-|-|TRBJ1-1
CASSPGEETEAFF
TGTGCCAGCTCACCAGGGGAGGAAACTGAAGCTTTCTTT
>TRBV19|TRBD1|-|TRBJ1-1
CASTDRGDTEAFF
TGTGCCAGTACGGACAGGGGGGACACTGAAGCTTTCTTT
>TRBV28|TRBD1|-|TRBJ1-5
CASIATGGNQPQHF
TGTGCCAGCATCGCGACAGGGGGAAATCAGCCCCAGCATTTT
>TRBV5-1|TRBD1|-|TRBJ2-6
CASSPGQGESGANVLTF
TGCGCCAGCAGCCCGGGACAGGGGGAGTCCGGGGCCAACGTCCTGACTTTC
>TRBV18|TRBD2|once|TRBJ2-5
CASSPTGTGVGAGGETQYF
TGTGCCAGCTCACCTACCGGGACCGGAGTAGGCGCGGGAGGAGAGACCCAGTACTTC
>TRBV12-3/TRBV12-4|TRBD1|-|TRBJ1-2
CASMGQWDYGYTF
TGTGCCAGCATGGGACAGTGGGACTATGGCTACACCTTC
>TRBV6-4|-|-|TRBJ2-1
CASSEQASNNEQFF
TGTGCCAGCAGTGAACAGGCGAGCAACAATGAGCAGTTCTTC
>TRBV5-4|-|-|TRBJ2-7
CATTFGGHGGAYEQYF
TGTGCCACCACTTTTGGGGGTCACGGCGGGGCCTACGAGCAGTACTTC
>TRBV7-9|TRBD1|-|TRBJ2-3
CASSPQGAGDTQYF
TGTGCCAGCAGCCCACAGGGGGCGGGAGATACGCAGTATTTT
>TRBV27|-|-|TRBJ1-5
CASSRESNQPQHF
TGTGCCAGCAGTCGCGAGAGCAATCAGCCCCAGCATTTT
>TRBV3-1/TRBV3-2|TRBD2|-|TRBJ2-5
CASSQEIAAGVSQYF
TGTGCCAGCAGCCAAGAGATTGCGGCGGGAGTGTCCCAGTACTTC
>TRBV10-3|-|-|TRBJ1-1
CASQQGNTEAFF
TGTGCCAGTCAACAGGGTAACACTGAAGCTTTCTTT
>TRBV13|TRBD2|-|TRBJ2-5
CASSATGGGALYQETQYF
TGTGCCAGCAGCGCTACTGGCGGGGGGGCCCTCTATCAAGAGACCCAGTACTTC
>TRBV5-6|-|-|TRBJ1-2
CASSLWGLDYGYTF
TGTGCCAGCAGCTTATGGGGGCTCGACTATGGCTACACCTTC
>TRBV2|TRBD1|-|TRBJ2-2
CASAGTGDTGELFF
TGTGCCAGCGCCGGGACAGGAGACACCGGGGAGCTGTTTTTT
>TRBV5-1|-|-|TRBJ1-2
CASSDSPSTGINYGYTF
TGCGCCAGCAGCGACTCCCCCTCGACAGGAATCAACTATGGCTACACCTTC
>TRBV6-5|TRBD1|-|TRBJ2-7
CASSSGTGYGSYEQYF
TGTGCCAGCAGTTCGGGGACAGGGTACGGCTCCTACGAGCAGTACTTC
>TRBV5-1|-|-|TRBJ2-5
CASSLWGVETQYF
TGCGCCAGCAGCTTGTGGGGGGTAGAGACCCAGTACTTC
>TRBV6-6|TRBD1|-|TRBJ2-7
CASRGTVLTYEQYF
TGTGCCAGCAGGGGGACAGTCCTTACCTACGAGCAGTACTTC
>TRBV27|TRBD2|-|TRBJ2-1
CASSHDLLAGLHNEQFF
TGTGCCAGCAGTCACGATCTACTAGCGGGCCTCCACAATGAGCAGTTCTTC
>TRBV12-3/TRBV12-4|-|-|TRBJ1-1
CASSRTYTGRAFF
TGTGCCAGCAGCCGCACCTACACCGGGAGGGCTTTCTTT
>TRBV5-1|-|-|TRBJ1-6
CASSLVGQYNSPLHF
TGCGCCAGCAGCTTGGTTGGACAGTATAATTCACCCCTCCACTTT
>TRBV19|TRBD1|-|TRBJ2-5
CASSSRDRYEETQYF
TGTGCCAGTAGTTCCCGGGACAGGTACGAAGAGACCCAGTACTTC
>TRBV5-6|TRBD1|many|TRBJ1-4
CASSGDRTEKLFF
TGTGCCAGCAGCGGGGACAGAACTGAAAAACTGTTTTTT
>TRBV19|TRBD1|-|TRBJ1-2
CASSGQGGNYGYTF
TGTGCCAGTAGTGGACAGGGGGGAAACTATGGCTACACCTTC
>TRBV19|TRBD1|once|TRBJ1-1
CASSINGLAGGTEAFF
TGTGCCAGTAGTATTAACGGCCTCGCAGGGGGCACTGAAGCTTTCTTT
>TRBV11-1|TRBD1|-|TRBJ1-2
CASSSTGKYGYTF
TGTGCCAGCAGCTCGACAGGGAAATATGGCTACACCTTC
>TRBV6-5|-|-|TRBJ2-7
CASSYSVSYEQYF
TGTGCCAGCAGTTACTCGGTCAGCTACGAGCAGTACTTC
>TRBV5-6|TRBD1|-|TRBJ2-7
CASGRTGSYEQYF
TGTGCCAGCGGCCGGACAGGCTCCTACGAGCAGTACTTC
>TRBV9|-|-|TRBJ2-1
CASSVGHSSYNEQFF
TGTGCCAGCAGCGTCGGACACAGCTCCTACAATGAGCAGTTCTTC
>TRBV5-1|-|-|TRBJ2-7
CASSSSPDGSSSYEQYF
TGCGCCAGCAGCTCTAGCCCAGACGGATCCAGCTCCTACGAGCAGTACTTC
>TRBV5-1|TRBD1|-|TRBJ2-7
CASSLGQGKTYEQYF
TGCGCCAGCAGCTTGGGACAGGGGAAGACCTACGAGCAGTACTTC
>TRBV19|-|-|TRBJ1-6
CASSMSGIGSYNSPLHF
TGTGCCAGTAGTATGTCAGGGATCGGGTCCTATAATTCACCCCTCCACTTT
>TRBV4-1|TRBD1|-|TRBJ1-5
CASSQVRGQGGSQPQHF
TGCGCCAGCAGCCAAGTTAGGGGACAGGGAGGTAGTCAGCCCCAGCATTTT
>TRBV4-2|-|-|TRBJ2-1
CASSQDNNEQFF
TGTGCCAGCAGCCAAGATAACAATGAGCAGTTCTTC
>TRBV5-1|TRBD1|-|TRBJ1-6
CASSLDREFSPLHF
TGCGCCAGCAGCCTAGACAGGGAATTTTCACCCCTCCACTTT
>TRBV5-1|TRBD2|-|TRBJ2-7
CASSLPGGEHEQYF
TGCGCCAGCAGCTTGCCGGGAGGAGAACACGAGCAGTACTTC
>TRBV13|TRBD2|-|TRBJ2-3
CASSLRWGEGTDTQYF
TGTGCCAGCAGCTTACGGTGGGGGGAGGGTACAGATACGCAGTATTTT
>TRBV27|-|-|TRBJ1-1
CASRKEALRWTEAFF
TGTGCCAGCAGGAAAGAGGCGTTGCGTTGGACTGAAGCTTTCTTT
>TRBV15|TRBD1|-|TRBJ1-1
CATRRFWDSLNTEAFF
TGTGCCACCCGCCGATTCTGGGACAGTTTGAACACTGAAGCTTTCTTT
>TRBV7-2|-|-|TRBJ1-5
CASSLALGFYSNQPQHF
TGTGCCAGCAGCTTAGCGCTCGGGTTTTATAGCAATCAGCCCCAGCATTTT
>TRBV14|TRBD2|-|TRBJ2-5
CASSHQLAGNQETQYF
TGTGCCAGCAGCCATCAACTAGCGGGGAACCAAGAGACCCAGTACTTC
>TRBV3-1/TRBV3-2|-|-|TRBJ2-7
CASSPGSRWEQYF
TGTGCCAGCAGCCCCGGGAGCCGGTGGGAGCAGTACTTC
>TRBV12-3/TRBV12-4|TRBD1|-|TRBJ1-2
CASSLGQGDGYTF
TGTGCCAGCAGCCTGGGACAGGGGGATGGCTACACCTTC
>TRBV7-9|-|-|TRBJ1-2
CASSSDYGYTF
TGTGCCAGCAGCAGCGATTATGGCTACACCTTC
>TRBV6-5|-|-|TRBJ2-7
CASVNSRRGSYEQYF
TGTGCCAGCGTGAACTCACGACGGGGCTCCTACGAGCAGTACTTC
>TRBV7-9|-|-|TRBJ2-7
CASSLGTPTYEQYF
TGTGCCAGCAGCTTGGGGACACCCACCTACGAGCAGTACTTC
>TRBV29-1|-|-|TRBJ2-1
CSVAVLDEQFF
TGCAGCGTTGCGGTGCTGGATGAGCAGTTCTTC
>TRBV11-2|TRBD2|-|TRBJ2-3
CASSPSGLDLSPSTGTQYF
TGTGCCAGCAGCCCCTCGGGACTAGATCTTAGCCCCTCCACGGGGACGCAGTATTTT
>TRBV3-1/TRBV3-2|TRBD1|-|TRBJ1-1
CASSRHRTGQNTEAFF
TGTGCCAGCAGCAGACACCGGACAGGACAGAACACTGAAGCTTTCTTT
>TRBV11-2|TRBD2|-|TRBJ2-7
CASSLVGGTKPEQYF
TGTGCCAGCAGCTTAGTCGGGGGGACGAAGCCCGAGCAGTACTTC